This passage covers 9 T cell receptor beta chains from one sample sequenced in a study of OX40 agonist ivuxolimab in advanced cancers. The assay was immunoSEQ multiplex PCR, and TCRdb's table has in-frame clones only and misses some. This table has over 100,000 clones, around 95% appearing once. The sequenced sample was CD4+ or CD8+ T cells sorted from blood, obtained in a trial of the OX40 agonist ivuxolimab. The receptors derive from an adult with an advanced solid tumor such as melanoma, head and neck, liver or kidney cancer.

The CDR3 loop reads CASSVPGTGGTEAFF. The CDR3 DNA is TGTGCCAGCAGTGTGCCCGGGACAGGGGGCACTGAAGCTTTCTTT. The chain carries TRBV6-5 and TRBJ1-1; 11 nucleotides line up with TRBD1. V lost 5 bases and J lost 4; bases outside the gene matches: 6. Per the germline V gene, CDR1 is MNHEY and CDR2 is SVGAGI. The CDR3 contains 15 residues.

The rearrangement links TRBV27 to TRBJ1-2, with D tentatively TRBD1 (6 bases). V was trimmed by 2 bases and J by 8 bases, leaving 33 bases between them. CDR1 and CDR2 from the germline V gene are MNHEY and SMNVEV (reference sequence). The CDR3 covers 20 residues. CDR3 DNA: TGTGCCAGCAGTTTAAGAGAAAGTGTACACAGGGCCTCTCAATTTCGAGGCTACACCTTC. Amino acids: CASSLRESVHRASQFRGYTF.

The J gene is TRBJ2-1, the V gene TRBV28; TRBD2 is a possible D gene (5 bases). The ends were cut back, 3 bases at V and 0 bases at J, with 15 bases in the middle. The CDR3 sequence is 17 residues long. In germline, CDR1 is MDHEN, CDR2 SYDVKM. CDR3 bases: TGTGCCAGCAGTTTTCCCCTCCTAGGGAGCTCCTACAATGAGCAGTTCTTC. It codes for CASSFPLLGSSYNEQFF.

The rearrangement uses TRBV5-4 and TRBJ1-1, with D possibly matching TRBD1 (6 bases). Germline V lookup: CDR1 SGHNT, CDR2 YYREEE (reference sequence). CDR3 size: 13 residues. Trimming shortened V by 4 bases and J by 4 bases, and 11 bases separated the two germline ends. CDR3 residues: CASSPRGITEAFF. CDR3 in DNA: TGTGCCAGCAGCCCCAGGGGTATCACTGAAGCTTTCTTT.

In its sample, this clone was seen once. V gene TRBV6-1 combines with J gene TRBJ1-1; D is uncertain. With 4 bases removed from V and 1 base from J, the gap between germline ends came to 7 bases. The CDR3 covers 13 residues. Germline lookup yields CDR1 MNHNS and CDR2 SASEGT. The CDR3 protein is CASSGIGNTEAFF. The DNA of the CDR3 is TGTGCCAGCAGTGGAATCGGGAACACTGAAGCTTTCTTT.

This clone came up a few times. The rearrangement joins TRBV9 to TRBJ1-6; TRBD1 might be the D (6 bases). Germline V lookup: CDR1 SGDLS, CDR2 YYNGEE. This CDR3 spans 14 amino acids. The V end was cut by 5 bases, the J end by 5 bases, with 11 bases between. The CDR3 DNA sequence: TGTGCCAGCAGACAGGGTAGGGATAATTCACCCCTCCACTTT. Translated: CASRQGRDNSPLHF.

The genes are TRBV28 and TRBJ1-4, with 8 bases that match TRBD1. This CDR3 comprises 15 residues. V lost 3 bases to trimming and J lost 7 bases; unmatched junction nucleotides: 7. The germline V gene encodes CDR1 MDHEN and CDR2 SYDVKM. CDR3 amino acids: CASSFIGQGSEKLFF. The CDR3 DNA reads as TGTGCCAGCAGTTTTATAGGACAGGGAAGTGAAAAACTGTTTTTT.

The chain links TRBV6-5 to TRBJ1-3; unclear D gene. This CDR3 has 12 amino acids. The germline gives CDR1 MNHEY, CDR2 SVGAGI. V gave up 4 bases and J gave up 7 bases, with 8 bases separating them. The CDR3 coding sequence is TGTGCCAGCAGTTCTCCGTGGAACACCATATATTTT. As protein: CASSSPWNTIYF.

The rearrangement uses TRBV18 and TRBJ1-4, with 7 bases matching TRBD1. CDR3 length equals 15 residues. With 2 bases clipped from V and 3 bases from J, the junction kept 3 bases outside the gene matches. CDR1 is KGHSH, CDR2 LQKENI, per germline. DNA of the CDR3: TGTGCCAGCTCACCAGGAGGGGGCCCTAATGAAAAACTGTTTTTT. Its protein is CASSPGGGPNEKLFF.